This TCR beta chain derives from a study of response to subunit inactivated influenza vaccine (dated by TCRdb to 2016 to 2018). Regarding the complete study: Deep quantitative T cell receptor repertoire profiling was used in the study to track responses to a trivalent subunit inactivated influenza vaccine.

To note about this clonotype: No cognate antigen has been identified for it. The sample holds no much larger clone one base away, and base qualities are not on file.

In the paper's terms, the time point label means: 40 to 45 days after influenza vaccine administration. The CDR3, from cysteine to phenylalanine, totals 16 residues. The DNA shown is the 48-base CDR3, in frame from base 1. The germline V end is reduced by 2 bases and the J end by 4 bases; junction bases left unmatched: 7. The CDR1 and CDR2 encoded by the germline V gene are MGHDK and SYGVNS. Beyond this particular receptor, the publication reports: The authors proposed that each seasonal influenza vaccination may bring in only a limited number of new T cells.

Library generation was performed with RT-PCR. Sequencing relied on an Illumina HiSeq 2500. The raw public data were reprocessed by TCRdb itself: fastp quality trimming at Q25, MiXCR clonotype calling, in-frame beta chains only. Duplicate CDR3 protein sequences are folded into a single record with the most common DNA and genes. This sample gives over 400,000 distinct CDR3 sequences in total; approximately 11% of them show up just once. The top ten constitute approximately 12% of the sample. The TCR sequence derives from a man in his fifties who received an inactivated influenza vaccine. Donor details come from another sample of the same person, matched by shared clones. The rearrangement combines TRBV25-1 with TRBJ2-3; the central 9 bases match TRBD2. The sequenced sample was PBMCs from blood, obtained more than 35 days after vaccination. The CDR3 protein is CASSEGLLAGPDTQYF. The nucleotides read TGTGCCAGCAGTGAAGGGTTACTAGCGGGTCCAGATACGCAGTATTTT. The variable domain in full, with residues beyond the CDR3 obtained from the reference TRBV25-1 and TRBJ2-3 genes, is EADIYQTPRYLVIGTGKKITLECSQTMGHDKMYWYQQDPGMELHLIHYSYGVNSTEKGDLSSESTVSRIRTEHFPLTLESARPSHTSQYLCASSEGLLAGPDTQYFGPGTRLTVL.